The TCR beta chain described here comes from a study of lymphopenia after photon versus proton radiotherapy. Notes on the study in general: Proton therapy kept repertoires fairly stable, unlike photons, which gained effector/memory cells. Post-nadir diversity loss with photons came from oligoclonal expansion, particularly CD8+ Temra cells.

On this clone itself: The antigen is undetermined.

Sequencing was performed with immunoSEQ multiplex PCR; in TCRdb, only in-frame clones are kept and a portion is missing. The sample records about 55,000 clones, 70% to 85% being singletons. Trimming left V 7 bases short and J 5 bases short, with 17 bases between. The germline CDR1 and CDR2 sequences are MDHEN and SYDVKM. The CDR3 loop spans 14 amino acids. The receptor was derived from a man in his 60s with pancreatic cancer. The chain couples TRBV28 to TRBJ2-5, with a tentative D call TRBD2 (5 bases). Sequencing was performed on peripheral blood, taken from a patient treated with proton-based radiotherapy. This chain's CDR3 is CASTSTEGVETQYF. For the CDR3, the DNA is TGTGCCAGCACCTCAACCGAGGGAGTGGAGACCCAGTACTTC.